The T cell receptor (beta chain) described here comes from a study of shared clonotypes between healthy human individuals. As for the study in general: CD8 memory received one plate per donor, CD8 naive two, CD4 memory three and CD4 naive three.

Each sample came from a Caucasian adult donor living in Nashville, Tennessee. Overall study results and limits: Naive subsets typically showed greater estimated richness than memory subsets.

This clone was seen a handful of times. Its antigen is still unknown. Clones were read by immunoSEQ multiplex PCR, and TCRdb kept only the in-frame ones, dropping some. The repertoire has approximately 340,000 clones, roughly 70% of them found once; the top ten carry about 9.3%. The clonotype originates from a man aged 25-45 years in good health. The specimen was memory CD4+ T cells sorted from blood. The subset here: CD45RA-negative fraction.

The CDR3 nucleotides read TGTGCCAGCAGTTTACGTAGAGGAAACACCATATATTTT. Protein: CASSLRRGNTIYF. The chain is built from TRBV27 and TRBJ1-3; D is unclear. Germline CDR1 reads MNHEY; CDR2 reads SMNVEV (reference sequence). Trimming left V 2 bases short and J 4 bases short, with 6 bases between. CDR3 size: 13 residues.